A selection of T cell receptor beta chains follows, all from one sample in a study of graft-versus-host responses after intestinal transplantation. TCRdb keeps only in-frame clones here, not all; method: immunoSEQ multiplex PCR. Seen here are about 97,000 clones, 75% to 95% observed once, and the top ten hold 15% to 20%. The source material was PBMCs, sampled 450 to 460 days after intestinal transplant. The receptors shown here come from a human patient who received an intestinal transplant, so some T cells may come from the graft donor. Each CDR3 is given with its conserved first and last residue. A D gene is named only where the DNA matches it firmly. Clone sizes are given selectively: once, few, many, or a class where the clone is expanded.

clone size: .; V gene: TRBV30; J gene: TRBJ1-1; D gene: .; CDR3 protein: CAWSVQPGLGEAFF; CDR3 DNA: TGTGCCTGGAGTGTACAACCAGGTCTCGGTGAAGCTTTCTTT
clone size: .; V gene: TRBV5-6; J gene: TRBJ1-5; D gene: .; CDR3 protein: CASSRGHGGGGQPQHF; CDR3 DNA: TGTGCCAGCAGTAGGGGACATGGGGGAGGAGGTCAGCCCCAGCATTTT
clone size: once; V gene: TRBV29-1; J gene: TRBJ1-2; D gene: .; CDR3 protein: CSVEQGYGYTF; CDR3 DNA: TGCAGCGTTGAACAGGGGTATGGCTACACCTTC
clone size: .; V gene: TRBV6-5; J gene: TRBJ2-7; D gene: .; CDR3 protein: CASSLRLVYEQYF; CDR3 DNA: TGTGCCAGCAGTCTCCGACTTGTCTACGAGCAGTACTTC
clone size: .; V gene: TRBV7-9; J gene: TRBJ2-2; D gene: TRBD2; CDR3 protein: CATPGEGPNTGELFF; CDR3 DNA: TGTGCCACGCCGGGGGAGGGGCCGAACACCGGGGAGCTGTTTTTT
clone size: .; V gene: TRBV10-2; J gene: TRBJ2-7; D gene: .; CDR3 protein: CASSPGAYEQYF; CDR3 DNA: TGCGCCAGCAGTCCCGGCGCCTACGAGCAGTACTTC
clone size: .; V gene: TRBV5-1; J gene: TRBJ1-4; D gene: .; CDR3 protein: CASSLTELSEKLFF; CDR3 DNA: TGCGCCAGCAGCTTAACAGAGCTGTCTGAAAAACTGTTTTTT
clone size: .; V gene: TRBV6-5; J gene: TRBJ1-4; D gene: .; CDR3 protein: CASSYLGSPNEKLFF; CDR3 DNA: TGTGCCAGCAGTTACTTGGGCAGTCCTAATGAAAAACTGTTTTTT
clone size: .; V gene: TRBV9; J gene: TRBJ2-6; D gene: .; CDR3 protein: CASSGLYSGANVLTF; CDR3 DNA: TGTGCCAGCAGCGGCCTTTACTCTGGGGCCAACGTCCTGACTTTC
clone size: .; V gene: TRBV6-4; J gene: TRBJ2-6; D gene: .; CDR3 protein: CASSDSISGANVLTF; CDR3 DNA: TGTGCCAGCAGTGACTCGATTTCTGGGGCCAACGTCCTGACTTTC
clone size: once; V gene: TRBV19; J gene: TRBJ2-7; D gene: .; CDR3 protein: CASTRGDTYGSEQYF; CDR3 DNA: TGTGCCAGTACCAGGGGAGACACCTATGGTTCCGAGCAGTACTTC
clone size: .; V gene: TRBV25-1; J gene: TRBJ1-6; D gene: .; CDR3 protein: CASSPSGGGSPLHF; CDR3 DNA: TGTGCCAGCAGCCCGAGCGGTGGAGGTTCACCCCTCCACTTT
clone size: .; V gene: TRBV6-5; J gene: TRBJ1-2; D gene: .; CDR3 protein: CASSYSMVNYGYTF; CDR3 DNA: TGTGCCAGCAGTTACTCGATGGTGAACTATGGCTACACCTTC
clone size: once; V gene: TRBV5-1; J gene: TRBJ2-5; D gene: TRBD1; CDR3 protein: CASSLGTGETQYF; CDR3 DNA: TGCGCCAGCAGCCTCGGGACAGGAGAGACCCAGTACTTC
clone size: .; V gene: TRBV5-1; J gene: TRBJ2-2; D gene: .; CDR3 protein: CASSPPALTGELFF; CDR3 DNA: TGCGCCAGCAGCCCCCCCGCGTTGACCGGGGAGCTGTTTTTT
clone size: .; V gene: TRBV13; J gene: TRBJ2-6; D gene: .; CDR3 protein: CASSSYRLVANVLTF; CDR3 DNA: TGTGCCAGCAGCTCATACCGGCTGGTGGCCAACGTCCTGACTTTC
clone size: .; V gene: TRBV7-9; J gene: TRBJ2-2; D gene: TRBD1; CDR3 protein: CASSEPDRENTGELFF; CDR3 DNA: TGTGCCAGCAGCGAGCCGGACAGGGAGAACACCGGGGAGCTGTTTTTT
clone size: .; V gene: TRBV11-3; J gene: TRBJ2-7; D gene: .; CDR3 protein: CASSITGLGESSYEQYF; CDR3 DNA: TGTGCCAGCAGCATAACAGGGTTGGGAGAGAGCTCCTACGAGCAGTACTTC
clone size: .; V gene: TRBV5-6; J gene: TRBJ1-1; D gene: .; CDR3 protein: CASSPVGTKDTEAFF; CDR3 DNA: TGTGCCAGCAGCCCCGTCGGGACAAAGGACACTGAAGCTTTCTTT
clone size: .; V gene: TRBV5-1; J gene: TRBJ2-3; D gene: .; CDR3 protein: CASRGTPASTDTQYF; CDR3 DNA: TGCGCCAGCCGGGGGACCCCTGCTAGCACAGATACGCAGTATTTT
clone size: .; V gene: TRBV5-4; J gene: TRBJ2-7; D gene: TRBD1; CDR3 protein: CASSPGDSSYEQYF; CDR3 DNA: TGTGCCAGCAGCCCCGGGGACAGCTCCTACGAGCAGTACTTC
clone size: .; V gene: TRBV5-1; J gene: TRBJ1-2; D gene: TRBD1; CDR3 protein: CASGRDSLRSNYGYTF; CDR3 DNA: TGCGCCAGCGGCCGGGACAGTCTACGATCTAACTATGGCTACACCTTC
clone size: .; V gene: TRBV7-9; J gene: TRBJ2-7; D gene: .; CDR3 protein: CASSAPVVAYEQYF; CDR3 DNA: TGTGCCAGCAGCGCGCCGGTCGTGGCCTACGAGCAGTACTTC
clone size: .; V gene: TRBV6-6; J gene: TRBJ2-4; D gene: .; CDR3 protein: CASSYPGVSKNIQYF; CDR3 DNA: TGTGCCAGCAGTTACCCAGGGGTGTCCAAAAACATTCAGTACTTC
clone size: .; V gene: TRBV18; J gene: TRBJ1-2; D gene: TRBD1; CDR3 protein: CASSPQDRVVGYTF; CDR3 DNA: TGTGCCAGCTCACCTCAAGACAGGGTGGTTGGCTACACCTTC
clone size: .; V gene: TRBV9; J gene: TRBJ2-7; D gene: .; CDR3 protein: CASSVADGPYEQYF; CDR3 DNA: TGTGCCAGCAGCGTAGCTGATGGACCCTACGAGCAGTACTTC
clone size: .; V gene: TRBV19; J gene: TRBJ1-1; D gene: .; CDR3 protein: CASKEQGMNTEAFF; CDR3 DNA: TGTGCCAGTAAAGAACAGGGTATGAACACTGAAGCTTTCTTT
clone size: .; V gene: TRBV6-5; J gene: TRBJ1-2; D gene: .; CDR3 protein: CASSYTAGYGYTF; CDR3 DNA: TGTGCCAGCAGTTACACGGCAGGCTATGGCTACACCTTC
clone size: .; V gene: TRBV27; J gene: TRBJ2-7; D gene: TRBD1; CDR3 protein: CASSLGLNRGQSSYEQYF; CDR3 DNA: TGTGCCAGCAGTTTAGGCCTCAACAGGGGCCAGAGCTCCTACGAGCAGTACTTC
clone size: .; V gene: TRBV14; J gene: TRBJ2-7; D gene: .; CDR3 protein: CASSRSPYEQYF; CDR3 DNA: TGTGCCAGCAGCCGAAGCCCCTACGAGCAGTACTTC
clone size: .; V gene: TRBV4-2; J gene: TRBJ2-1; D gene: TRBD2; CDR3 protein: CASSQVAGSEQFF; CDR3 DNA: TGTGCCAGCAGCCAAGTAGCGGGGAGTGAGCAGTTCTTC
clone size: .; V gene: TRBV5-1; J gene: TRBJ2-7; D gene: .; CDR3 protein: CASSGTDRDYNYEQYF; CDR3 DNA: TGCGCCAGCAGCGGCACCGACAGAGACTATAACTACGAGCAGTACTTC
clone size: once; V gene: TRBV7-9; J gene: TRBJ2-5; D gene: TRBD2; CDR3 protein: CASSSSGGPETQYF; CDR3 DNA: TGTGCCAGCAGCTCTAGCGGGGGGCCAGAGACCCAGTACTTC
clone size: .; V gene: TRBV5-8; J gene: TRBJ1-4; D gene: .; CDR3 protein: CASSFWGWSEKLFF; CDR3 DNA: TGTGCCAGCAGCTTTTGGGGTTGGAGTGAAAAACTGTTTTTT
clone size: .; V gene: TRBV5-8; J gene: TRBJ2-2; D gene: .; CDR3 protein: CASSLGATPTGELFF; CDR3 DNA: TGTGCCAGCAGCTTGGGGGCGACACCCACCGGGGAGCTGTTTTTT
clone size: once; V gene: TRBV6-1; J gene: TRBJ1-1; D gene: TRBD1; CDR3 protein: CASLWVTGSTEAFF; CDR3 DNA: TGTGCCAGCCTCTGGGTGACAGGGAGCACTGAAGCTTTCTTT
clone size: .; V gene: TRBV27; J gene: TRBJ2-7; D gene: .; CDR3 protein: CASRQDISYEQYF; CDR3 DNA: TGTGCCAGCAGACAGGACATCTCCTACGAGCAGTACTTC
clone size: .; V gene: TRBV6-1; J gene: TRBJ2-7; D gene: .; CDR3 protein: CASSEGAGAAYEQYF; CDR3 DNA: TGTGCCAGCAGTGAAGGCGCGGGGGCCGCCTACGAGCAGTACTTC
clone size: .; V gene: TRBV27; J gene: TRBJ2-7; D gene: TRBD1; CDR3 protein: CASNPGQGYEQYF; CDR3 DNA: TGTGCCAGCAACCCGGGACAGGGATACGAGCAGTACTTC